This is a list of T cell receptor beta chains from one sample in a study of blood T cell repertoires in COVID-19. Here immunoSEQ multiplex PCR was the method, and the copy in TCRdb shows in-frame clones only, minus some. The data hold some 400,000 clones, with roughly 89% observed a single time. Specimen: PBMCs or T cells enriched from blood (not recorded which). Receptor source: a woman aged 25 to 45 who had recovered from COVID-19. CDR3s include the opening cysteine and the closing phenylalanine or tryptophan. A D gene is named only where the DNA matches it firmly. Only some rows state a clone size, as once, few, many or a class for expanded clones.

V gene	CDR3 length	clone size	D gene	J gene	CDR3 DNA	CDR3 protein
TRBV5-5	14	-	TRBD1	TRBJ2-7	TGTGCCAGCAGCGCCAGGGGGCACGGAGACGAGCAGTACTTC	CASSARGHGDEQYF
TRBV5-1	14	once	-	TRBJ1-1	TGCGCCAGCAGCGCTGAACAGGTGAACACTGAAGCTTTCTTT	CASSAEQVNTEAFF
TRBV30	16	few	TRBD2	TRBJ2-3	TGTGCCTGGAGTGAGTATGGACTAGGGAACACAGATACGCAGTATTTT	CAWSEYGLGNTDTQYF
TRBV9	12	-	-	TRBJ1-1	TGTGCCAGCAGCGTAGTTGGAGGGGCCGCTTTCTTT	CASSVVGGAAFF
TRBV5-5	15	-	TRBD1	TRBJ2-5	TGTGCCAGCAGCTTGGACAGGGGTTTTCGAGAGACCCAGTACTTC	CASSLDRGFRETQYF
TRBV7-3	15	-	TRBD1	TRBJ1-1	TGTGCCAGCAGCTCCTCAGGGCGGGGACAGGGAGAAGCTTTCTTT	CASSSSGRGQGEAFF
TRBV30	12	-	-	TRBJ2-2	TGTGCCTGGAGCCGGGAAACCGGGGAGCTGTTTTTT	CAWSRETGELFF
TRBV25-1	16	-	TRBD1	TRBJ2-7	TGTGCCAGCAGTGAACCTACAGGGGTGGATTCTCACGAGCAGTACTTC	CASSEPTGVDSHEQYF
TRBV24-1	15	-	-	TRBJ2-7	TGTGCCACCAGTGATGTAGACAGGTCAACCTACGAGCAGTACTTC	CATSDVDRSTYEQYF
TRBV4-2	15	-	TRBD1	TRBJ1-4	TGTGCCAGCAGCCCCGAAACAGGGGGCCGGGAAAAACTGTTTTTT	CASSPETGGREKLFF
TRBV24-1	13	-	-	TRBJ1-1	TGTGCCGACCAGGGGCGATGGGGCACTGAAGCTTTCTTT	CADQGRWGTEAFF
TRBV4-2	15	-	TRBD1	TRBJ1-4	TGTGCCAGCAGGGCAGGGGGCGAAGGTAATGAAAAACTGTTTTTT	CASRAGGEGNEKLFF
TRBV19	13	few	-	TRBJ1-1	TGTGCCAGTAGTATGGACATCGGAACTGAAGCTTTCTTT	CASSMDIGTEAFF
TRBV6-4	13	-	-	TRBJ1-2	TGTGCCAGCAGTGACTCGAGGGTTACGGGCTACACCTTC	CASSDSRVTGYTF
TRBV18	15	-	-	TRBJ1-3	TGTGCCAGCTCACCACCTTCGACAGCTGGAAACACCATATATTTT	CASSPPSTAGNTIYF
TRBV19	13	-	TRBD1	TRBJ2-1	TGTGCCAGTAGTGTACTGGCAGGGGGTGAGCAGTTCTTC	CASSVLAGGEQFF
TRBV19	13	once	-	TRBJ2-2	TGTGCCAGTAGTTTATCCCTGTCCGGGGAGCTGTTTTTT	CASSLSLSGELFF
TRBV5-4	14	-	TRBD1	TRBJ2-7	TGTGCCAGCAGCCCGGGACAGGGAAAGTACGAGCAGTACTTC	CASSPGQGKYEQYF
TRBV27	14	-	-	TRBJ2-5	TGTGCCAGCAGTACAGGGGGGGCTAGGGAGACCCAGTACTTC	CASSTGGARETQYF
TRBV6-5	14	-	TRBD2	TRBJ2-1	TGTGCCAGCAGGGGACTAGCGGACTACAATGAGCAGTTCTTC	CASRGLADYNEQFF
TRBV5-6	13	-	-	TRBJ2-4	TGTGCCAGCAGCTTGGACTATAACTTAGTTCAGTACTTC	CASSLDYNLVQYF
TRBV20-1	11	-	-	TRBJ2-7	TGCAGTGCTGGGGGGGGCCCCGAGCAGTACTTC	CSAGGGPEQYF
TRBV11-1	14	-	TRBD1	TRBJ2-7	TGTGCCAGCAGCGCCCGGACAGGACCCTACGAGCAGTACTTC	CASSARTGPYEQYF
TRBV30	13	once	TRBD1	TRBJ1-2	TGTGCCTGGGCAAGAGGGGGCGCGGATGGCTACACCTTC	CAWARGGADGYTF
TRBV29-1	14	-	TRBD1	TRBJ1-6	TGCAGCGTTTTGGTGGGACAGGAGAATTCACCCCTCCACTTT	CSVLVGQENSPLHF
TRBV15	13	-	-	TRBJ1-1	TGTGCCACCAGCAGCCAGGGTTACACTGAAGCTTTCTTT	CATSSQGYTEAFF
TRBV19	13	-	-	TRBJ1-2	TGTGCCAGTACACCCTTCAGGGGTGGCGGCTACACCTTC	CASTPFRGGGYTF